The 16 T cell receptor beta chains presented below share a single source sample, sequenced in a study of T cells after yellow fever vaccination. MiXCR, applied by TCRdb to the 5' RACE reads, yields one record per CDR3 protein. Of fewer than 100,000 distinct CDR3 sequences listed, 8.9% are singletons. The specimen was CD8+ T cells not binding an NS4B(214-222) dextramer, sorted from PBMCs, collected more than 13 days after the first yellow fever vaccination. The source of these receptors is a man younger than 35 who received the YFV17D yellow fever vaccine.

This clonotype was observed a few times. This sequence joins TRBV4-2 and TRBJ2-2; 11 nucleotides line up with TRBD2. Germline assignment: CDR1 LGHNA and CDR2 YNFKEQ. The ends lost 4 bases at V and 0 bases at J; junction bases unmatched: 7. This CDR3 region has 18 residues. The CDR3 reads CASSLPTSGAPNTGELFF. The CDR3 DNA sequence: TGTGCCAGCAGCCTCCCGACTAGCGGGGCGCCGAACACCGGGGAGCTGTTTTTT.

This clonotype was recorded many times. The chain joins TRBV3-1 to TRBJ1-1, with D unresolved. V was cut by 4 bases and J by 1 base, with 7 bases left in between. The CDR3 sequence is 13 residues long. Germline V CDR1 and CDR2: LGHDT, YNNKEL (reference sequence). The CDR3 loop is CASSPRGNTEAFF. For the CDR3, the DNA is TGTGCCAGCAGCCCTCGGGGGAACACTGAAGCTTTCTTT.

This rearrangement joins TRBV27 to TRBJ1-6; the D is unclear. CDR3 length: 14 amino acids. Between the trimmed V and J ends, which lost 4 bases and 4 bases, there was a span of 8 bases. CDR1 and CDR2 (germline): MNHEY, SMNVEV (reference sequence). The CDR3 protein is CASSYSTYNSPLHF. In DNA, the CDR3 is TGTGCCAGCAGTTACAGCACATATAATTCACCCCTCCACTTT.

This clonotype was counted only a few times. This rearrangement joins TRBV4-3 to TRBJ1-2; 9 nucleotides line up with TRBD1. The V segment lost 0 bases and the J segment 2 bases; nucleotides outside the gene matches: 4. The CDR3 runs to 16 residues. CDR1 and CDR2 from the germline V gene are LGHNA and YSLEER. The CDR3 DNA follows: TGCGCCAGCAGCCAAGATGGGGACAGGGCCAACTATGGCTACACCTTC. Its translation: CASSQDGDRANYGYTF.

This clonotype was seen many times. The chain carries TRBV20-1 and TRBJ2-1; 7 nucleotides line up with TRBD2. The junction had 10 bases not matched to a gene; V was cut back by 1 base and J by 4 bases. This CDR3 contains 16 residues. Germline assignment: CDR1 DFQATT and CDR2 SNEGSKA (reference sequence). The CDR3 DNA reads as TGCAGTGCTAGAGCCCCTTGGCTAGCGGATTACAATGAGCAGTTCTTC. It specifies CSARAPWLADYNEQFF.

The gene calls are TRBV6-4 and TRBJ2-7; D may match TRBD1 or TRBD2 (6 bases each). Deletions cut 11 bases from V and 2 bases from J, with 10 bases between. CDR1 and CDR2 (germline): MRHNA, SNTAGT. CDR3 size: 11 residues. In DNA, the CDR3 is TGTGCCTTCGGGGGCCCCTACGAGCAGTACGTC. It is translated as CAFGGPYEQYV.

Only a few counts were recorded for this clonotype. V gene TRBV27 combines with J gene TRBJ2-7; D may be TRBD1 (5 bases). Trimming removed 0 bases at V and 2 bases at J, with 8 bases between. The CDR3 consists of 14 residues. Germline V CDR1 and CDR2: MNHEY, SMNVEV (reference sequence). The CDR3 DNA reads as TGTGCCAGCAGTTTATCGGACACCGCCTACGAGCAGTACTTC. The encoded protein is CASSLSDTAYEQYF.

The chain has TRBV5-1 and TRBJ1-2; possibly TRBD1 for D (5 bases). V was pared by 0 bases and J by 6 bases, with 15 bases between. The germline V gene encodes CDR1 SGHRS and CDR2 YFSETQ. The CDR3 is made up of 15 amino acids. CDR3 protein: CASSLGDPFTHGYTF. In DNA, the CDR3 is TGCGCCAGCAGCTTGGGGGACCCCTTCACGCATGGCTACACCTTC.

At least ten counts were recorded for this clonotype. V and J are TRBV4-1 and TRBJ1-1; D perhaps matches TRBD1 (6 bases). Germline V CDR1 and CDR2: MGHRA, YSYEKL. The CDR3 is 17 residues long. Trimming took 0 bases from V and 1 from J, leaving 15 bases between them. The CDR3 sequence: CASSQEAPGGRNTEAFF. CDR3 DNA: TGCGCCAGCAGCCAAGAGGCGCCCGGGGGGCGGAACACTGAAGCTTTCTTT.

The genes are TRBV27 and TRBJ2-5; TRBD1 is a possible D gene (6 bases). CDR3 size: 16 residues. V lost 2 bases to trimming and J lost 2 bases, with 15 bases between them. Germline lookup yields CDR1 MNHEY and CDR2 SMNVEV (reference sequence). The CDR3, as DNA: TGTGCCAGCAGTTTAAGGCTGAGGGGGTCGCAAGAGACCCAGTACTTC. It yields the protein CASSLRLRGSQETQYF.

This clonotype appeared a few times. The CDR3 DNA sequence: TGCGCCAGCAGCCAAGTTCATGCAGGGGAATACGAGCAGTACGTC. Residues: CASSQVHAGEYEQYV. The rearrangement links TRBV4-1 to TRBJ2-7, with a tentative D call TRBD1 (6 bases). Germline CDR1 reads MGHRA; CDR2 reads YSYEKL. The CDR3 covers 15 residues. The V end lost 1 base, the J end lost 4 bases, and 14 bases lay between the germline ends.

A few counts support this clonotype. CDR3 nucleotides: TGTGCCAGCAGTGCATCTCCTTCACCCCTCCACTTT. This codes for CASSASPSPLHF. V and J are TRBV6-1 and TRBJ1-6; unclear D gene. The CDR3 extends over 12 amino acids. Per the germline V gene, CDR1 is MNHNS and CDR2 is SASEGT. V lost 4 bases and J lost 9, with 7 bases in between.

The chain employs TRBV27 and TRBJ2-3; D is ambiguous. The CDR3 totals 13 residues. Germline V CDR1 and CDR2: MNHEY, SMNVEV (reference sequence). Trimming shortened V by 6 bases and J by 2 bases, and 9 bases separated the two germline ends. In nucleotides, the CDR3 is TGTGCCAGCAGCAGGACGTACACAGATACGCAGTATTTT. Protein product: CASSRTYTDTQYF.

This clonotype has at least ten counts. The chain is built from TRBV6-2 or TRBV6-3 and TRBJ2-6; the D is unclear. Germline assignment: CDR1 MNHEY and CDR2 SVGEGT. V was cut by 0 bases and J by 4 bases, with 4 bases left in between. This CDR3 has 14 residues. The CDR3 spells CASSYSTGANVLTF. Here the CDR3 DNA reads TGTGCCAGCAGTTACTCTACCGGGGCCAACGTCCTGACTTTC.

V gene TRBV7-9 combines with J gene TRBJ1-5; D not resolved. The germline V gene encodes CDR1 SEHNR and CDR2 FQNEAQ (reference sequence). The CDR3 loop spans 14 amino acids. Trimming stripped 3 bases from V and 1 base from J, with 7 bases between. The DNA for the CDR3 is TGTGCCAGCAGCTTGAGAGGAAGCAATCAGCCCCAGCATTTT. Protein sequence: CASSLRGSNQPQHF.

The chain couples TRBV27 to TRBJ2-2; D remains ambiguous. Germline V lookup: CDR1 MNHEY, CDR2 SMNVEV (reference sequence). The germline V and J ends were trimmed by 4 bases and 3 bases, with 12 bases remaining between them. CDR3 length: 15 amino acids. The CDR3 spells CASSYATSYTGELFF. CDR3 DNA: TGTGCCAGCAGTTACGCCACAAGCTACACCGGGGAGCTGTTTTTT.